Here is one T cell receptor beta chain with its context. Its antigen has not been determined. Within one base of it there is no much larger clone, and no base qualities were kept. The sample belongs to a study of vaccination effects on CD4 cells after COVID-19 (dated by TCRdb to between 2021 and 2022). Context from the whole study: To identify antigen-specific CD4+ T cell clonotypes by their expansion, the ViraFEST assay first stimulated PBMC with viral peptide pools and then applied TCR sequencing. Participants received two doses of either the BNT162b2 or the mRNA-1273 mRNA SARS-CoV-2 vaccine. About 1.8 million PBMC per well were cultured with 9 to 10 ug/ml peptides in IMDM containing roughly 5% human AB serum, around 10 IU/ml IL-2 and gentamicin. In both COVID-19 convalescent patients and infection-naive vaccine recipients, the study compared SARS-CoV-2 spike-specific CD4+ TCR repertoires from before mRNA vaccination with those from after it. The full study included 10 to 11 COVID-19 convalescent patients and a handful of SARS-CoV-2-naive healthy vaccine recipients. In the study, cultures from other donors were sequenced using the Oncomine TCR Beta short-read assay on an Illumina iSeq 100. On the study overall, not on this receptor specifically: Only a small number of convalescent patients were included, and no early post-infection timepoints were available, which limited the study. In healthy vaccine recipients, vaccine-induced clones were almost all SARS-CoV-2 mono-reactive, with only 1 of 255 cross-reactive with common cold coronaviruses. Marked clonal contraction was observed in both infection-induced and vaccine-induced clones at late post-vaccination timepoints, consistent with waning T cell responses.

Taken from cysteine to phenylalanine, the CDR3 has 16 residues. Of all the DNA, just the CDR3 is kept, 48 bases in frame from base 1. V is clipped by 6 bases and J by 5 bases, and the sequence between their germline boundaries is 23 bases long. CDR1 and CDR2, per the germline V gene, are KGHSH and LQKENI. To prepare the library, the immunoSEQ multiplex PCR assay was applied. DNA from the cultured, isolated CD4+ T cells was subjected to TCR beta CDR3 sequencing. The study's own analysis went as follows. Non-productive TCR sequences were discarded, and reads were trimmed to the CDR3 region, with only CDR3s of 7 or more amino acids retained. Antigen-specific clonotypes were identified using the MANAFEST web app by comparison of expansion in peptide wells against reference cultures. For clones to be considered positive, expansion at FDR<0.05 versus reference and all other wells, an odds ratio above 5, and a frequency above 0.1% in two replicate wells were required. A clonotype was defined as cross-reactive if the clonotype was significantly expanded both in SARS-CoV-2 spike wells and in at least one common cold coronavirus spike condition. Levenshtein distance calculated with the stringdist R package was used to assess CDR3 similarity, and unrooted trees were constructed with ape in R 3.6.1. The source is immuneACCESS, and TCRdb retained only in-frame sequences with V and J called. Part of the clones is not carried over; for the studies checked, unresolved V genes explain less than half of this, and the remainder is unexplained. That table gives V, J and clone size, and the DNA gave D and trimming. For this sample there are about 35,000 clones; 65% to 70% appear just once. The top ten hold over 4% of the sample.

After less than 13 days of culture, CD4+ T cells were isolated with the EasySep CD4+ T cell isolation kit. The absence of prior SARS-CoV-2 infection in healthy vaccine recipients was confirmed by negative nucleocapsid antibodies before and after vaccination. On days 3 and 7, half of the culture medium was replaced with fresh IL-2-containing medium. Unless otherwise noted, each peptide stimulation condition was cultured in triplicate wells. Using Ficoll-Paque Plus gradient centrifugation, PBMC were separated from whole blood and then either used fresh or cryopreserved at -140C. Genomic DNA was extracted from cultured CD4+ T cells with the QIAamp micro DNA kit.

The sequence joins TRBV18 to TRBJ2-7; matching of 6 bases hints at TRBD1 as the D gene. The clonotype comes from a human donor who received a COVID-19 vaccine. The specimen comprised CD4+ T cells from PBMCs cultured without peptide, sampled before COVID-19 vaccination. This receptor has the CDR3 CASSAGTPRAGNEQYF. The bases are TGTGCCAGCTCGGCCGGGACACCTCGGGCTGGAAACGAGCAGTACTTC. The reference TRBV18 and TRBJ2-7 proteins fill in what lies around the CDR3, so the full variable domain reads NAGVMQNPRHLVRRRGQEARLRCSPMKGHSHVYWYRQLPEEGLKFMVYLQKENIIDESGMPKERFSAEFPKEGPSILRIQQVVRGDSAAYFCASSAGTPRAGNEQYFGPGTRLTVT.